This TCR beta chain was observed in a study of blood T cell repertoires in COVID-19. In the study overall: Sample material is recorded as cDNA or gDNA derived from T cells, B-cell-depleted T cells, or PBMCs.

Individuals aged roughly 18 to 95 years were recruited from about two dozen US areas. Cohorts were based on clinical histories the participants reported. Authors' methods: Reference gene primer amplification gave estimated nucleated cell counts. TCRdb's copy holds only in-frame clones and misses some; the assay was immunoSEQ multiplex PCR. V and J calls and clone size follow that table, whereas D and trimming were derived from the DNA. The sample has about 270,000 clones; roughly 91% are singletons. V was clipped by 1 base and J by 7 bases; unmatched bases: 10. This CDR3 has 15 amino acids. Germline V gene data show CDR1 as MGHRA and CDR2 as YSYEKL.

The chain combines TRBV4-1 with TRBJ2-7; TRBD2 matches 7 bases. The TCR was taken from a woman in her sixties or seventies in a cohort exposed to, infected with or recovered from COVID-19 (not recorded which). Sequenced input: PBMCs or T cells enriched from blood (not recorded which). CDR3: CASSQAETSLGEQYF. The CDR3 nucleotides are TGCGCCAGCAGCCAAGCGGAGACTAGCCTCGGGGAGCAGTACTTC.